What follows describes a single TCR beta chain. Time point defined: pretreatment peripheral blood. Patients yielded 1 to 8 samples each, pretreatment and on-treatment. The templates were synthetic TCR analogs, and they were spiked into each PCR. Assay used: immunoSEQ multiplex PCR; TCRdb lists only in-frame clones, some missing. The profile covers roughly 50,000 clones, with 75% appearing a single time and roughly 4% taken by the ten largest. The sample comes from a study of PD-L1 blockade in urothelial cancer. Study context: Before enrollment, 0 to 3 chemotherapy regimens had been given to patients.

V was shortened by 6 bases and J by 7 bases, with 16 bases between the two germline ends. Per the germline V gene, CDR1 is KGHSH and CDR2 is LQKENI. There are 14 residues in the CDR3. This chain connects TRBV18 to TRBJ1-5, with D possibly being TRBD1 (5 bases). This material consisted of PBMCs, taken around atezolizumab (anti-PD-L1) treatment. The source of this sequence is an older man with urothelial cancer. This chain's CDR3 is CASSPGEGYQPQHF. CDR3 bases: TGTGCCAGCTCTCCGGGGGAGGGATACCAGCCCCAGCATTTT. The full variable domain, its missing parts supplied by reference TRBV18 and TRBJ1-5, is NAGVMQNPRHLVRRRGQEARLRCSPMKGHSHVYWYRQLPEEGLKFMVYLQKENIIDESGMPKERFSAEFPKEGPSILRIQQVVRGDSAAYFCASSPGEGYQPQHFGDGTRLSIL.